The T cell receptor beta chain under discussion was sequenced for a study of shared clonotypes between healthy human individuals. Study results and caveats: It was the non-shared clonotypes that had lower generation probabilities than clonotypes shared by all four donors.

For this clone: Antigen: not known.

Assay runs were performed at deep level. The DNA input per sorted-subset replicate PCR was approximately 210 ng, corresponding to 30,000 or so T cell genomes. Generated by immunoSEQ multiplex PCR, the TCRdb table keeps only in-frame clones and is missing some. This sample has approximately 980,000 clones, with less than 85% found just once. A split of CD4+ cells into CD45RA+ naive and CD45RA-negative memory subsets was performed. This sequence was found in a young man in good health. Sequencing used memory CD4+ T cells sorted from blood. Subset given: CD45RA-negative fraction.

The CDR3 here is CASSLVWRQGGEQYF. The CDR3, as DNA: TGTGCCAGCAGTCTGGTATGGAGACAGGGGGGCGAGCAGTACTTC. The chain recombines TRBV27 with TRBJ2-7; TRBD1 matches 9 bases. The J segment lost 6 bases and the V segment lost 5 bases, leaving 11 bases of the junction unmatched. Germline V gene data show CDR1 as MNHEY and CDR2 as SMNVEV (reference sequence). The CDR3 covers 15 residues.